This T cell receptor (beta chain) originates from a study of response to subunit inactivated influenza vaccine. TCRdb re-analysed the RT-PCR reads in MiXCR, keeping a single row per CDR3 protein. The sample comprises around 540,000 distinct CDR3 sequences, 12% of which are singletons, and 10% to 13% rests with the top ten. This clonotype was seen a few times. This material consisted of PBMCs from blood, taken on the day of vaccination. This TCR was sampled from a man between 50 and 59 years old who received an inactivated influenza vaccine.

The CDR3 coding sequence is TGCGCCAGCAGTGAGGGGGACAGGTACAATGAGCAGTTCTTC. Its protein product is CASSEGDRYNEQFF. The chain has TRBV10-2 and TRBJ2-1, with 8 bases aligning to TRBD1. Trimming removed 2 bases from V and 4 bases from J; junction bases left unmatched: 1. Germline V gene sequence: CDR1 WSHSY, CDR2 SAAADI. The CDR3 is 14 residues long.